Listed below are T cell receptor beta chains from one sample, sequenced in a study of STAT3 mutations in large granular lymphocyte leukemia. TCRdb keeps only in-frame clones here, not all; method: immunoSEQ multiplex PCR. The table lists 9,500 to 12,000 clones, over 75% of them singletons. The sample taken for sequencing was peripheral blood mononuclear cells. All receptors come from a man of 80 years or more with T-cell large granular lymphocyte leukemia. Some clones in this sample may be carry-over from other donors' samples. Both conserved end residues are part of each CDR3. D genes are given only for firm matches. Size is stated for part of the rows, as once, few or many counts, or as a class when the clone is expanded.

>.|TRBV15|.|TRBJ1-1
CATSRTTEKNTEAFF
TGTGCCACCAGCAGGACGACAGAGAAGAACACTGAAGCTTTCTTT
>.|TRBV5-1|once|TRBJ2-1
CASSLGWENNEQFF
TGCGCCAGCAGCTTGGGTTGGGAGAACAATGAGCAGTTCTTC
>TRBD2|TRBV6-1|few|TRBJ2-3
CASSELGLAGPKDTQYF
TGTGCCAGCAGTGAGCTGGGACTAGCGGGGCCCAAAGATACGCAGTATTTT
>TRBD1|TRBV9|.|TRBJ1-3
CASSARQGHTIYF
TGTGCCAGCAGCGCACGACAGGGGCACACCATATATTTT
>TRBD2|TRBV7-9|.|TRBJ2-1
CANRGDNEQFF
TGTGCCAACCGGGGGGACAATGAGCAGTTCTTC
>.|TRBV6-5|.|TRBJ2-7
CASSYRGPPYEQYF
TGTGCCAGCAGTTACAGAGGGCCACCCTACGAGCAGTACTTC
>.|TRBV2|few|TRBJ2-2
CASRDIGINPGELFF
TGTGCCAGCAGGGATATAGGGATCAACCCCGGGGAGCTGTTTTTT
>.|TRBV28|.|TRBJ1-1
CASSFGLKRAFF
TGTGCCAGCAGTTTCGGATTAAAGCGAGCTTTCTTT
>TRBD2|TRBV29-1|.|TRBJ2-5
CSVAGGPEGETQYF
TGCAGCGTCGCGGGGGGGCCGGAGGGTGAGACCCAGTACTTC
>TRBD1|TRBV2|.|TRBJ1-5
CASSESGTGYQPQHF
TGTGCCAGCAGTGAATCTGGGACAGGCTATCAGCCCCAGCATTTT
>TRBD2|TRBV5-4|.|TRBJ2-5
CASSPTGGAGGETQYF
TGTGCCAGCAGCCCCACCGGGGGGGCAGGTGGAGAGACCCAGTACTTC
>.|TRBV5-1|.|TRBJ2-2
CASSLIWGTGELFF
TGCGCCAGCAGCTTGATCTGGGGCACCGGGGAGCTGTTTTTT
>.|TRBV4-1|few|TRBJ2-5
CASSQPPGTQETQYF
TGCGCCAGCAGCCAACCACCAGGGACCCAAGAGACCCAGTACTTC
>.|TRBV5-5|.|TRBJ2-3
CASSSDAPTLDTQYF
TGTGCCAGCAGCTCAGACGCCCCCACCTTAGATACGCAGTATTTT
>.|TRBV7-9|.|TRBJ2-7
CASSPNPRGAYEQYF
TGTGCCAGCAGCCCAAATCCGAGGGGGGCCTACGAGCAGTACTTC
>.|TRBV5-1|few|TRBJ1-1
CASSSDPGVAEAFF
TGCGCCAGCAGCTCAGACCCGGGAGTGGCTGAAGCTTTCTTT
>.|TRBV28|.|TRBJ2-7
CASTPGLRSYEQYF
TGTGCCAGCACCCCGGGACTGAGATCCTACGAGCAGTACTTC
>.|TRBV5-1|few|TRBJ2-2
CASSLGATGELFF
TGCGCCAGCAGCTTGGGGGCAACCGGGGAGCTGTTTTTT
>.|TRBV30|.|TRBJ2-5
CAWKFDGETQYF
TGTGCCTGGAAGTTTGACGGAGAGACCCAGTACTTC
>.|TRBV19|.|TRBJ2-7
CASSMRPRGSYEQYF
TGTGCCAGTAGTATGCGCCCTAGGGGCTCCTACGAGCAGTACTTC
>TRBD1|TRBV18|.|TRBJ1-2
CASSPLGTGTGHGYTF
TGTGCCAGCTCACCTCTTGGGACCGGGACAGGGCACGGCTACACCTTC
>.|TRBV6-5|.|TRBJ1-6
CASSYSRSQNSPLHF
TGTGCCAGCAGTTACTCGAGGTCCCAGAATTCACCCCTCCACTTT
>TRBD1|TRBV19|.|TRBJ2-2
CASGDRGQGELFF
TGTGCCAGTGGAGACAGGGGGCAAGGGGAGCTGTTTTTT
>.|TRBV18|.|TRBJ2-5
CASSPRDQETQYF
TGTGCCAGCTCACCACGGGACCAAGAGACCCAGTACTTC
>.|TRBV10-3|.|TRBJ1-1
CAISESPVAITEAFF
TGTGCCATCAGTGAGTCCCCGGTAGCTATTACTGAAGCTTTCTTT
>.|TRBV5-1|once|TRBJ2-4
CASSPGTGQNIQYF
TGCGCCAGCTCCCCCGGCACAGGGCAAAACATTCAGTACTTC
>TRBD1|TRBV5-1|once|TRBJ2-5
CASSLNTGGRETQYF
TGCGCCAGCAGCTTAAACACAGGGGGCAGGGAGACCCAGTACTTC
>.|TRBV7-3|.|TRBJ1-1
CASSLGRGGTEAFF
TGTGCCAGCAGCTTAGGCCGGGGGGGAACTGAAGCTTTCTTT